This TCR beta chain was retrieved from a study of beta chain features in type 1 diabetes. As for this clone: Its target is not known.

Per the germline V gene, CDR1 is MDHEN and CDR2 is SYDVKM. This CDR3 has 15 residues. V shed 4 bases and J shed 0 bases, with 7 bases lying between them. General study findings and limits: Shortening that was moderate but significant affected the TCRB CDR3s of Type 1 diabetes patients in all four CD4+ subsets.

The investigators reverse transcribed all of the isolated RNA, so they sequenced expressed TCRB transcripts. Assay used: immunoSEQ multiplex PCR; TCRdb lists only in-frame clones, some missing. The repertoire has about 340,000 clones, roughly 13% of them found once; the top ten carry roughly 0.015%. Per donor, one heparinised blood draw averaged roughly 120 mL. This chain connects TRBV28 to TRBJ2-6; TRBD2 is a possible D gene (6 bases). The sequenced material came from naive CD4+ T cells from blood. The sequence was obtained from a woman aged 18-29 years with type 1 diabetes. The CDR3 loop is CASSWRGSGANVLTF. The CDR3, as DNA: TGTGCCAGCAGTTGGAGGGGCTCTGGGGCCAACGTCCTGACTTTC.